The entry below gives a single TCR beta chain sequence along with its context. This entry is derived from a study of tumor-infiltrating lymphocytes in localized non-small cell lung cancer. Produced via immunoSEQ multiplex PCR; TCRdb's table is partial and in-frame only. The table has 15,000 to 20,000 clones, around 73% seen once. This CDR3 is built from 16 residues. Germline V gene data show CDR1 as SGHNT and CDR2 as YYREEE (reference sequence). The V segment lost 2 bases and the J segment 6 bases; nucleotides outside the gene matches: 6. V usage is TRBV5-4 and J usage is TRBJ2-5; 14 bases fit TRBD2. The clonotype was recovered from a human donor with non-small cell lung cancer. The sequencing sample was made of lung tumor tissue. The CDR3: CASSFLGLAGVKTQYF. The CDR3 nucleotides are TGTGCCAGCAGCTTCCTGGGACTAGCGGGGGTAAAGACCCAGTACTTC.